This T cell receptor (beta chain) came from a study of cytomegalovirus exposure and HLA in healthy donors. Study results and limitations: Presence/absence analyses supposed approximately even sequencing depth among donors. For most TCR beta V segments, an earlier analysis put the productive rate at about 90% or about 30% of the time.

Germline CDR1 reads SGHAT; CDR2 reads FQNNGV. The CDR3 totals 15 residues. Trimming removed 3 bases from V and 6 bases from J, with 18 bases in between. Researchers ran the PCR with 60 Vbeta and 13 Jbeta primers. Assay: immunoSEQ multiplex PCR; the TCRdb copy retains only in-frame clones and omits some. The sample lists about 160,000 clones, roughly 80% seen once, with approximately 1.5% in the top ten. Comment on this clone: What it binds is not known.

The donors (healthy individuals) were bone marrow donors. The sequence came from a woman between 25 and 40 years old in good health and CMV-seronegative. Source material: PBMCs. The chain carries TRBV11-2 and TRBJ2-7; possible D gene TRBD1, 5 bases. CDR3 bases: TGTGCCAGCAGCTTGTTCATCGGGCAGGGCGGCGAGCAGTACTTC. This sequence encodes CASSLFIGQGGEQYF.